One TCR beta chain is described in this entry. Its antigen remains unidentified. Base qualities are missing; no much larger clone stands one base away. The sample is drawn from a study of blood T cell repertoires in COVID-19 (dated by TCRdb to 2020 to 2022). Broadly, across the study: Samples from collaborators originated in the United States, Italy and Spain and spanned both the acute and convalescent phases of COVID-19. The prospective study material was composed of cDNA or gDNA derived from T cells, B-cell-depleted T cells, or PBMCs. The dataset comprised deeply sampled blood TCRbeta repertoires from subjects exposed to, actively infected with, or recovered from COVID-19. The repertoires were released in a freely available public database meant as a resource for research on the immune response to SARS-CoV-2. Samples came from the ongoing ImmuneRACE study (first 160 participants) plus 1,254 subjects from 6 global collaborators. Sample metadata almost always included a de-identified subject ID, COVID-19 status, age in years and sex. Where available, HLA class I and class II types were obtained from metadata supplied by the sample provider rather than from assay-based typing.

TCRbeta CDR3 regions were amplified from genomic DNA by means of the immunoSEQ Assay, a bias-controlled multiplex PCR. Under the source paper's analysis protocol: The number of nucleated cells in each sample was estimated by amplification of reference gene primers within the assay. To quantify the absolute abundance of each unique TCRbeta CDR3 rearrangement, sequence reads were collapsed and filtered. For each sample, productive Simpson clonality was calculated as the square root of Simpson's diversity index over productive rearrangements. In its TCRdb copy, this immuneACCESS table keeps in-frame sequences only and misses some clones. Where compared with another copy, unresolved V genes explain less than half of these, and the others have no known cause. Clonal size and the V and J genes are those of that table, whereas D and trimming came from the DNA. This sample has 250,000 or so clones in its table, and around 87% of those were observed once. The ten largest account for about 1.5% of the sample.

Participants in the prospective study were enrolled through a virtual design, were aged roughly 18 to 100 years, and lived in approximately 24 United States geographic areas. In the prospective study, cohorts were assigned on the basis of participant-reported clinical history obtained from a screening survey and a study questionnaire. ImmuneRACE Cohort 3 recovered participants were defined by two consecutive negative NP/OP PCR tests, healthcare professional clearance, or symptom resolution. Each participant in the prospective study had whole blood, serum and a nasopharyngeal or oropharyngeal swab collected by mobile phlebotomists. Prospective study participants could optionally give additional blood draws and questionnaires over an approximately 2-month period. Before DNA extraction, blood samples from the prospective study were shipped at room temperature or frozen. On the study overall, not on this receptor specifically: The quantity of clinical and demographic metadata differed by source and by participant and was supplied without curation.

Material for sequencing was PBMCs or T cells enriched from blood (not recorded which). The TCR was taken from a woman aged 45-65 years who had recovered from COVID-19.

The CDR3 here reads CASSSLADFYYGYTF. The nucleotide sequence is TGTGCCAGCAGCTCACTGGCGGACTTCTACTATGGCTACACCTTC. The chain was built from TRBV7-2 and TRBJ1-2, with the D gene too uncertain to name. Looking up the germline V gene yields CDR1 SGHTA and CDR2 FQGNSA. V drops 4 bases and J drops 3 bases, leaving 15 bases in between. From cysteine to phenylalanine, the CDR3 is 15 amino acids long. CDR3 DNA only is kept here, 45 bases in frame from base 1.